Listed below are T cell receptor beta chains from one sample, sequenced in a study of neurological immune-mediated disorders. Each CDR3 protein is one row after TCRdb ran MiXCR on the 5' RACE reads. The sample holds more than 35,000 distinct CDR3 sequences, around 6% seen once. The sample taken for sequencing was CD4+ T cells from blood. These receptors originate from a woman aged 40-49 years in good health. Each CDR3 is given without its conserved first and last residue.

>TRBV7-2|TRBJ2-7
ASSLHPTGTGIEQY
>TRBV20-1|TRBJ1-5
SAQRGNQPQH
>TRBV6-5|TRBJ2-3
ASSSGTGADTQY
>TRBV5-1|TRBJ2-7
ASSFNPALYEQY
>TRBV27|TRBJ2-3
ASSLYGDPTDTQY
>TRBV20-1|TRBJ1-1
SARLTGTITEAF
>TRBV20-1|TRBJ2-3
SARRGNTDTQY
>TRBV5-6|TRBJ2-5
ASSFSGLVETQY
>TRBV20-1|TRBJ1-4
STGGGGNEKLF
>TRBV20-1|TRBJ1-2
SAEKTGRGYGYT
>TRBV20-1|TRBJ2-1
SARDPRSGRLYNEQF
>TRBV29-1|TRBJ2-7
SVEEGWGTYEQY
>TRBV28|TRBJ2-1
SSTPSGSSYNEQF
>TRBV6-6|TRBJ2-1
ASSLTSNNEQF
>TRBV6-4|TRBJ2-3
ASSELAGSTDTQY
>TRBV10-2|TRBJ2-1
ASSLTSGNYNEQF
>TRBV4-1|TRBJ1-1
ASSRRDRPMNTEAF
>TRBV20-1|TRBJ1-2
SAREGTVVSYGYT
>TRBV20-1|TRBJ1-1
IPRPGFVTEAF
>TRBV27|TRBJ2-7
ASSSPGSGSYEQY
>TRBV27|TRBJ2-7
ASSTGPNYEQY
>TRBV5-1|TRBJ1-6
ASSLEQAQNSPLH
>TRBV18|TRBJ2-7
ASSPEELNSYEQY
>TRBV7-8|TRBJ1-1
ASSTWTGEGVAF
>TRBV7-8|TRBJ1-1
ASSPQTGGTEAF
>TRBV5-5|TRBJ2-2
ASSLGGLAGVATGELF
>TRBV5-1|TRBJ2-1
ASSLAGLASSYNEQF
>TRBV10-3|TRBJ1-1
AISGTGTKAF
>TRBV28|TRBJ2-3
ASSWAGRTSGDGGPDTQY
>TRBV5-1|TRBJ1-1
ASSPEQPHTEAS
>TRBV7-9|TRBJ2-5
ASSRTGDNLQETQY
>TRBV15|TRBJ1-5
ATSRGTGINQPQH
>TRBV20-1|TRBJ1-6
SARGQGKNSPLH
>TRBV5-1|TRBJ2-3
ASSLDGNTDTQY
>TRBV7-3|TRBJ2-5
ASSFVQNNWETQY
>TRBV6-4|TRBJ1-5
ATAWGKPQH